This TCR beta chain derives from a study of blood T cell repertoires in COVID-19. TCRdb's table, derived via immunoSEQ multiplex PCR, lists solely in-frame clones and lacks some. The sample has 100,000 to 130,000 clones; more than 70% are singletons. The CDR3 has 13 residues. V was clipped by 10 bases and J by 0 bases, with 13 bases between them. CDR1 is WNHNN and CDR2 is SYGVQD in the germline V gene (reference sequence). The source of this sequence is a man between 35 and 55 years old with active or convalescent COVID-19. The source material was peripheral blood. The chain combines TRBV10-1 with TRBJ2-7; D might be TRBD2 (5 bases). The CDR3 loop is CATSSGRSYEQYF. The DNA for the CDR3 is TGCGCCACCTCGAGCGGCCGCTCCTACGAGCAGTACTTC.